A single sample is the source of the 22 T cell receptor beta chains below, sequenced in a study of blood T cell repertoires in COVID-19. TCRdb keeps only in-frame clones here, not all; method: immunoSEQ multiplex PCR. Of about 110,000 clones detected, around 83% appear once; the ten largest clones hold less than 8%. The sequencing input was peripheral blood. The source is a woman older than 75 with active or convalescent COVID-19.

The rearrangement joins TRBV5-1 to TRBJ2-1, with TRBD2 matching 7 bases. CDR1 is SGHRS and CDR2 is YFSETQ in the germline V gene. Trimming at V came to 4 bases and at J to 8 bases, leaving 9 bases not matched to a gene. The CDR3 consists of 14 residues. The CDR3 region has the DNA TGCGCCAGCAGCCGGAGCGGGGAGCCGGATGAGCAGTTCTTC. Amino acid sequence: CASSRSGEPDEQFF.

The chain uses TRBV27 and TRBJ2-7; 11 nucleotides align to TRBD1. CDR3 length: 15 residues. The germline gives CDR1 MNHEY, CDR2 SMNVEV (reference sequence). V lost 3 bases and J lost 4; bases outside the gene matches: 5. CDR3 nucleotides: TGTGCCAGCAGTTTCTCCGGGACAGGGGGTTACGAGCAGTACTTC. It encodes CASSFSGTGGYEQYF.

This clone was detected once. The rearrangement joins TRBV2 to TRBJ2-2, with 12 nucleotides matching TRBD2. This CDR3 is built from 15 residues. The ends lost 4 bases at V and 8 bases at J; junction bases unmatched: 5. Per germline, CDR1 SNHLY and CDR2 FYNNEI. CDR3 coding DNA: TGTGCCAGCAGTGTGGCTAGCGGGAGGGGAGGGGAGCTGTTTTTT. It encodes CASSVASGRGGELFF.

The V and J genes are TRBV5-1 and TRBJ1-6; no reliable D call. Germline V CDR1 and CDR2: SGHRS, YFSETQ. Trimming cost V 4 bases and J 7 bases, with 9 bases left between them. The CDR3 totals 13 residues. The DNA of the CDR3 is TGCGCCAGCAGCGCCGCGCAAAATTCACCCCTCCACTTT. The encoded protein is CASSAAQNSPLHF.

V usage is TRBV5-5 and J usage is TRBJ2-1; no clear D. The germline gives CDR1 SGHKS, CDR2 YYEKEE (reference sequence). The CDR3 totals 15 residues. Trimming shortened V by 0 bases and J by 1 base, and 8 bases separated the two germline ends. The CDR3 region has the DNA TGTGCCAGCAGCTTGGCCCCCAGGTCCTACAATGAGCAGTTCTTC. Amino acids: CASSLAPRSYNEQFF.

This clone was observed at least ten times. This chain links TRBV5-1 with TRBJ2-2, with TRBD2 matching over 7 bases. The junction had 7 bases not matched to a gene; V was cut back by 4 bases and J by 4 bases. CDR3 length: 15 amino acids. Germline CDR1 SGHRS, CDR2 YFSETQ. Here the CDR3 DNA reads TGCGCCAGCAGCGGCGGGAGTGGGGTCACCGGGGAGCTGTTTTTT. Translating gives CASSGGSGVTGELFF.

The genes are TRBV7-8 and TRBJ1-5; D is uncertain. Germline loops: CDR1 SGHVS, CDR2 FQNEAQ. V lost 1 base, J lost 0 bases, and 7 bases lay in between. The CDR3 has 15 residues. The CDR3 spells CASSLVRNSNQPQHF. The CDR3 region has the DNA TGTGCCAGCAGCTTAGTCAGAAATAGCAATCAGCCCCAGCATTTT.

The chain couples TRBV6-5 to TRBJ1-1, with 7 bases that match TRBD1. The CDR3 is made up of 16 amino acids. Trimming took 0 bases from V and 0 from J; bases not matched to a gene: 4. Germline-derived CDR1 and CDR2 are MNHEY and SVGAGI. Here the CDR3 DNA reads TGTGCCAGCAGTTACTCTACAGGGGCCCTGAACACTGAAGCTTTCTTT. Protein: CASSYSTGALNTEAFF.

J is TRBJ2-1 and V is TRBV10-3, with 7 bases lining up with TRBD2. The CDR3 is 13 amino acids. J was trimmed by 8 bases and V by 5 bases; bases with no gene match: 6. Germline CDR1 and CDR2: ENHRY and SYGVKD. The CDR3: CAISRIREDEQFF. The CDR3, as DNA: TGTGCCATCAGTAGGATTCGGGAGGATGAGCAGTTCTTC.

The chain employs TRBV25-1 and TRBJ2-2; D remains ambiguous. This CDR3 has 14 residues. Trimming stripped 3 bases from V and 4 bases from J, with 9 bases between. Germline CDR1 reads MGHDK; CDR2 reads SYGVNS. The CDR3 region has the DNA TGTGCCAGCAGTGACGCAGGTGGCACCGGGGAGCTGTTTTTT. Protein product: CASSDAGGTGELFF.

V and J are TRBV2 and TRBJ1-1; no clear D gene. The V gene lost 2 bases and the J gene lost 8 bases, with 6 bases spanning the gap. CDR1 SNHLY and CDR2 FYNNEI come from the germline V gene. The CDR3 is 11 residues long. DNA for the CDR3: TGTGCCAGCAGTGAAATTATCGAAGCTTTCTTT. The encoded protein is CASSEIIEAFF.

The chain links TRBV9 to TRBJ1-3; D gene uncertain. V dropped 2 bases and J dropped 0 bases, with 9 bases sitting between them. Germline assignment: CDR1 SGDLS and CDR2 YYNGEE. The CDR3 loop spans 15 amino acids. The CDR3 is CASSVNQFSGNTIYF. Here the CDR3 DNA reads TGTGCCAGCAGCGTGAACCAGTTCTCTGGAAACACCATATATTTT.

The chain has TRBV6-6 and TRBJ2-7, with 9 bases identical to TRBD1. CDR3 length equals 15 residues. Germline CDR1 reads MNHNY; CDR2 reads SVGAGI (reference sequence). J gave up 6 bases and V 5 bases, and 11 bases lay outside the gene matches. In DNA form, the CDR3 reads TGTGCCAGCAGTACAACAGGGGGCGCAGTCTTCGAGCAGTACTTC. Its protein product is CASSTTGGAVFEQYF.

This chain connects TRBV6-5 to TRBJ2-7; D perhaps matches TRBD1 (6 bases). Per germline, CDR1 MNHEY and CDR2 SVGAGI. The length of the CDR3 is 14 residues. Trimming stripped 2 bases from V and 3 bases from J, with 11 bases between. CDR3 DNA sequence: TGTGCCAGCAGTTACAGGGACACAGGCTACGAGCAGTACTTC. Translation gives CASSYRDTGYEQYF.

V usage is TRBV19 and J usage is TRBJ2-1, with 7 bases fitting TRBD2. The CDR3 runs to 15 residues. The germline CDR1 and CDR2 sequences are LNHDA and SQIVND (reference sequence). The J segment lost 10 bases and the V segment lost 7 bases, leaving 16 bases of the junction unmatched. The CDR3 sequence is CASTPEGGPSNEQFF. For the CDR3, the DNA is TGTGCCAGTACTCCAGAGGGAGGGCCCTCGAACGAGCAGTTCTTC.

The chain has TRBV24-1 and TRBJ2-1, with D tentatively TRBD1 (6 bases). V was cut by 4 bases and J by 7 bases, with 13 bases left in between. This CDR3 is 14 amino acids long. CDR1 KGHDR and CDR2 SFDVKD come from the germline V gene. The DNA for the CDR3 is TGTGCCACCAGTGACTTTCAGAGGGGGAATGAGCAGTTCTTC. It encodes CATSDFQRGNEQFF.

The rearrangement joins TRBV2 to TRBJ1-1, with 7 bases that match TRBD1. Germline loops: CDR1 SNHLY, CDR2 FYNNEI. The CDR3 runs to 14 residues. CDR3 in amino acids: CVVTGTDENTEAFF. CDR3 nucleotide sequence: TGTGTCGTGACCGGGACAGACGAGAACACTGAAGCTTTCTTT.

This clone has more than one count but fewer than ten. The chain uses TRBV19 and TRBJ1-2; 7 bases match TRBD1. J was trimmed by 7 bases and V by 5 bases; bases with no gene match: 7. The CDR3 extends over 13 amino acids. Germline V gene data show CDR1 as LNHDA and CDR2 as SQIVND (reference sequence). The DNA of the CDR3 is TGTGCCAGTAGTCCTCGACAGGGCGGTGGCTACACCTTC. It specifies CASSPRQGGGYTF.

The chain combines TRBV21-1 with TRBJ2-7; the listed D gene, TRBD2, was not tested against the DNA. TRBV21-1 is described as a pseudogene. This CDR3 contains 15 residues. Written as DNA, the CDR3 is TGTGCCAGCAGCAAATATGGAGTGCGGTCCTACGAGCAGTACTTC. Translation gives CASSKYGVRSYEQYF.

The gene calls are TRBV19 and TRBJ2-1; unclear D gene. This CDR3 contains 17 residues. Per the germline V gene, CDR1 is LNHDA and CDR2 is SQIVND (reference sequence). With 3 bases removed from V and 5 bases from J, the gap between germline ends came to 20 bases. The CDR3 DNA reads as TGTGCCAGTAGTATGGCCCGGTCGGCTAGATCCAACAATGAGCAGTTCTTC. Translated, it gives CASSMARSARSNNEQFF.

Written as DNA, the CDR3 is TGCGCCAGCAGCTTGGAGACGGGGGTGGGGACTGAAGCTTTCTTT. Its translation is CASSLETGVGTEAFF. The J gene is TRBJ1-1, the V gene TRBV5-1, with D perhaps TRBD1 (5 bases). CDR3 length: 15 amino acids. V shed 0 bases and J shed 5 bases, with 14 bases lying between them. Germline assignment: CDR1 SGHRS and CDR2 YFSETQ.

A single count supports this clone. The CDR3 coding sequence is TGTGCCAGCAGTGCGGGGTCAGATACGCAGTATTTT. Translated: CASSAGSDTQYF. V usage is TRBV2 and J usage is TRBJ2-3; maybe TRBD2 (5 bases). CDR1 is SNHLY, CDR2 FYNNEI, per germline. V lost 4 bases and J lost 4, with 6 bases in between. The CDR3 length is 12 residues.